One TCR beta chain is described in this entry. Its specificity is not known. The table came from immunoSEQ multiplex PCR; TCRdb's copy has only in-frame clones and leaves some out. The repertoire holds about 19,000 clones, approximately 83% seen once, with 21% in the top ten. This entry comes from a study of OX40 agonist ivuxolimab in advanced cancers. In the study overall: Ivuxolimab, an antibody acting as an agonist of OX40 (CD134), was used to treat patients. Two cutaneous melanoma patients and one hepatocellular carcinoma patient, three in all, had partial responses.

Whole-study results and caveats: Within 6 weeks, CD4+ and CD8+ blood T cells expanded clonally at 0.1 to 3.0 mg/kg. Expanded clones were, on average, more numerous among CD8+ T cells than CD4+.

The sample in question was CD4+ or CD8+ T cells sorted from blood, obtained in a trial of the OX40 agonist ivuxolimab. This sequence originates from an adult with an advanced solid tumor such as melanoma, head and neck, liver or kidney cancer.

This CDR3 reads CAWIGESYGYTF. The DNA for the CDR3 is TGTGCCTGGATCGGGGAATCTTATGGCTACACCTTC. The rearrangement links TRBV30 to TRBJ1-2, with D hard to call. Trimming took off 4 bases at V and 5 bases at J, with 11 bases between the two ends. CDR3 size: 12 residues. Germline CDR1 reads GTSNPN; CDR2 reads SVGIG (reference sequence).